The 32 T cell receptor beta chains below all came from one sample that was sequenced in a study of OX40 agonist ivuxolimab in advanced cancers. The method was immunoSEQ multiplex PCR; TCRdb's version includes in-frame clones alone and lacks a portion of them. The table has approximately 73,000 clones, roughly 87% seen once. The input for sequencing was CD4+ or CD8+ T cells sorted from blood, taken in a trial of the OX40 agonist ivuxolimab. These receptors all come from an adult with an advanced solid tumor such as melanoma, head and neck, liver or kidney cancer.

This clone has just one count. The chain carries TRBV2 and TRBJ2-3; weak D call: TRBD2 (6 bases). This CDR3 region has 15 residues. V was cut by 2 bases and J by 0 bases, with 9 bases left in between. Germline loops: CDR1 SNHLY, CDR2 FYNNEI. The DNA of the CDR3 is TGTGCCAGCAGTGAAAGCGGGTTTAGCACAGATACGCAGTATTTT. It is translated as CASSESGFSTDTQYF.

The chain links TRBV10-2 to TRBJ1-5; D unresolved. In germline, CDR1 is WSHSY, CDR2 SAAADI. Between the trimmed V and J ends, which lost 2 bases and 2 bases, there was a span of 13 bases. The CDR3 contains 16 residues. The chain's CDR3 is CASSERTPQGNQPQHF. In nucleotides, the CDR3 is TGCGCCAGCAGTGAGAGGACCCCCCAGGGCAATCAGCCCCAGCATTTT.

The chain combines TRBV28 with TRBJ2-1; D is possibly TRBD2 (5 bases). The CDR3 has 15 amino acids. Germline CDR1 and CDR2: MDHEN and SYDVKM. V dropped 4 bases and J dropped 6 bases, with 16 bases sitting between them. CDR3: CASSSDGVGSNEQFF. The CDR3 bases are TGTGCCAGCAGTTCGGACGGGGTAGGGTCCAATGAGCAGTTCTTC.

The rearrangement uses TRBV28 and TRBJ1-2; D not certain. Trimming left V 5 bases short and J 8 bases short, with 18 bases between. Germline CDR1 and CDR2: MDHEN and SYDVKM. The CDR3 totals 14 residues. The CDR3 nucleotides are TGTGCCAGCAGTCCCTCGGACTGGCAACAGGGCTACACCTTC. Its translation: CASSPSDWQQGYTF.

The chain employs TRBV25-1 and TRBJ2-3, with D perhaps assigned TRBD1 or TRBD2 (7 bases each). CDR1 MGHDK and CDR2 SYGVNS come from the germline V gene. This CDR3 has 15 amino acids. Trimming shortened V by 6 bases and J by 4 bases, and 17 bases separated the two germline ends. This CDR3 is CASSYGQAGADTQYF. In nucleotides, the CDR3 is TGTGCCAGCAGCTACGGACAGGCGGGGGCAGATACGCAGTATTTT.

The chain has TRBV27 and TRBJ2-7; 12 positions match TRBD2. This CDR3 spans 15 amino acids. Germline V gives CDR1 MNHEY, CDR2 SMNVEV (reference sequence). After removal of 4 bases from V and 6 bases from J, the junction contained 7 bases not matched to a gene. The CDR3 protein is CASSSQTSGSTEQYF. CDR3 in DNA: TGTGCCAGCAGTTCCCAGACTAGCGGGAGTACCGAGCAGTACTTC.

V usage is TRBV29-1 and J usage is TRBJ1-5; maybe TRBD1 (5 bases). The CDR3 spans 13 residues. In germline, CDR1 is SQVTM, CDR2 ANQGSEA. V was clipped by 7 bases and J by 2 bases, with 12 bases between them. DNA for the CDR3: TGCAGCGCTTCCAGGGAGGGCAATCAGCCCCAGCATTTT. Amino acid sequence: CSASREGNQPQHF.

This sequence joins TRBV7-2 and TRBJ1-1, with unresolved D. Deletions cut 5 bases from V and 1 base from J, with 8 bases between. Germline loops: CDR1 SGHTA, CDR2 FQGNSA. The CDR3 extends over 13 amino acids. The CDR3 here is CASSPHTNTEAFF. The CDR3 DNA reads as TGTGCCAGCAGCCCGCACACGAACACTGAAGCTTTCTTT.

The genes are TRBV2 and TRBJ1-5; the match to TRBD1 covers 7 bases. CDR3 length equals 13 residues. The germline gives CDR1 SNHLY, CDR2 FYNNEI. J gave up 4 bases and V 10 bases, and 7 bases lay outside the gene matches. CDR3 DNA: TGTGCCACAAGACAGGGAACAAATCAGCCCCAGCATTTT. It yields the protein CATRQGTNQPQHF.

The chain combines TRBV5-1 with TRBJ2-5, with TRBD1 identical over 9 bases. The V and J ends lost 0 bases and 5 bases, in that order; junction bases with no gene match: 5. The germline CDR1 and CDR2 sequences are SGHRS and YFSETQ. The CDR3 length is 15 residues. The CDR3 sequence: CASSLGDRAAETQYF. The CDR3 bases are TGCGCCAGCAGCTTGGGGGACAGGGCAGCGGAGACCCAGTACTTC. The entire variable domain, with the rest obtained from reference TRBV5-1 and TRBJ2-5, is as follows: KAGVTQTPRYLIKTRGQQVTLSCSPISGHRSVSWYQQTPGQGLQFLFEYFSETQRNKGNFPGRFSGRQFSNSRSEMNVSTLELGDSALYLCASSLGDRAAETQYFGPGTRLLVL.

The genes are TRBV5-1 and TRBJ2-3, with a possible D match to TRBD2 (5 bases). The CDR3 has 14 amino acids. Trimming stripped 4 bases from V and 5 bases from J, with 14 bases between. CDR1 and CDR2 (germline): SGHRS, YFSETQ. CDR3: CASSHRTGKDTQYF. The CDR3 coding sequence is TGCGCCAGCAGCCATCGGACGGGGAAAGATACGCAGTATTTT.

The V and J genes are TRBV11-2 and TRBJ2-5; the D is unclear. V gave up 0 bases and J gave up 1 base, with 9 bases separating them. Germline-derived CDR1 and CDR2 are SGHAT and FQNNGV. The CDR3 has 15 amino acids. CDR3 DNA: TGTGCCAGCAGCTTAGATCAGCGAATCCAAGAGACCCAGTACTTC. Protein: CASSLDQRIQETQYF.

This chain connects TRBV5-1 to TRBJ2-5; TRBD2 might be the D (6 bases). V dropped 4 bases and J dropped 1 base, with 11 bases sitting between them. The CDR3 has 14 amino acids. Germline V gene data show CDR1 as SGHRS and CDR2 as YFSETQ. The CDR3: CASSGGDSQETQYF. The CDR3 DNA follows: TGCGCCAGCAGCGGAGGGGACTCCCAAGAGACCCAGTACTTC.

The J gene is TRBJ2-5, the V gene TRBV2; 7 bases map to TRBD1. Losses at the gene ends were 2 bases for V and 4 bases for J; bases not matched to a gene: 4. The CDR3 has 14 residues. Germline CDR1 is SNHLY and CDR2 is FYNNEI. CDR3 amino acids: CASSERGGRETQYF. CDR3 bases: TGTGCCAGCAGTGAACGAGGGGGCCGAGAGACCCAGTACTTC.

The chain carries TRBV11-1 and TRBJ2-7; D may be TRBD2 (6 bases). Trimming shortened V by 5 bases and J by 2 bases, and 16 bases separated the two germline ends. The CDR3 covers 15 residues. Germline assignment: CDR1 SGHAT and CDR2 FQDESV (reference sequence). The CDR3 sequence is CASSRLSGGPYEQYF. The CDR3 DNA reads as TGTGCCAGCAGCAGACTTAGCGGAGGCCCCTACGAGCAGTACTTC.

CDR3 in amino acids: CASSRNRETEEYNEQFF. CDR3 in DNA: TGTGCCAGTAGTCGAAATAGGGAGACGGAGGAGTACAATGAGCAGTTCTTC. The chain combines TRBV19 with TRBJ2-1, with D tentatively TRBD2 (5 bases). The CDR3 is 17 residues long. V lost 5 bases and J lost 4, with 21 bases in between. Germline values: CDR1 LNHDA, CDR2 SQIVND (reference sequence).

This chain links TRBV9 with TRBJ1-1; a weak D match, TRBD1 (6 bases). V gave up 0 bases and J gave up 4 bases, with 10 bases separating them. Germline V gives CDR1 SGDLS, CDR2 YYNGEE. This CDR3 has 14 amino acids. The CDR3 reads CASSVEVGATEAFF. In DNA, the CDR3 is TGTGCCAGCAGCGTAGAGGTGGGGGCCACTGAAGCTTTCTTT.

This sequence joins TRBV10-3 and TRBJ2-2, with D unclear. Per germline, CDR1 ENHRY and CDR2 SYGVKD. V was trimmed by 8 bases and J by 5 bases, leaving 9 bases between them. The CDR3 contains 12 residues. CDR3 residues: CAIGGRTGELFF. CDR3 in DNA: TGTGCCATCGGCGGTAGGACCGGGGAGCTGTTTTTT.

This rearrangement joins TRBV7-9 to TRBJ2-7; D remains ambiguous. This CDR3 comprises 11 residues. Trimming pared 8 bases from V and 3 bases from J, leaving 8 bases between. Germline values: CDR1 SEHNR, CDR2 FQNEAQ (reference sequence). The CDR3: CASGSLYEQYF. The CDR3 DNA follows: TGTGCCAGCGGCTCGCTCTACGAGCAGTACTTC.

This clone has more than one count but fewer than ten. The rearrangement links TRBV18 to TRBJ2-3, with 10 bases that match TRBD1. The J segment lost 5 bases and the V segment lost 1 base, leaving 3 bases of the junction unmatched. From germline, CDR1 is KGHSH and CDR2 LQKENI. The CDR3 extends over 15 amino acids. CDR3 in DNA: TGTGCCAGCTCACCACAGGACAGGGGGGGAGATACGCAGTATTTT. The encoded protein is CASSPQDRGGDTQYF.

V usage is TRBV9 and J usage is TRBJ2-3, with D perhaps TRBD1 or TRBD2 (5 bases each). V lost 3 bases, J lost 2 bases, and 7 bases lay in between. The CDR3 runs to 13 residues. Per the germline V gene, CDR1 is SGDLS and CDR2 is YYNGEE. The CDR3 nucleotides read TGTGCCAGCAGCGGGGGACCCACAGATACGCAGTATTTT. Residues: CASSGGPTDTQYF.

The chain uses TRBV9 and TRBJ2-7; the D is unclear. Trimming took off 0 bases at V and 6 bases at J, with 10 bases between the two ends. The CDR3 spans 13 residues. The germline CDR1 and CDR2 sequences are SGDLS and YYNGEE. CDR3 region: CASSVVGSGEQYF. CDR3 in DNA: TGTGCCAGCAGCGTAGTGGGGTCTGGCGAGCAGTACTTC. Combining the CDR3 with reference TRBV9 and TRBJ2-7 gives the whole variable domain DSGVTQTPKHLITATGQRVTLRCSPRSGDLSVYWYQQSLDQGLQFLIQYYNGEERAKGNILERFSAQQFPDLHSELNLSSLELGDSALYFCASSVVGSGEQYFGPGTRLTVT.

V is TRBV10-3 and J is TRBJ2-1, with no clear D. With 3 bases removed from V and 7 bases from J, the gap between germline ends came to 4 bases. The CDR3 sequence is 11 residues long. Germline-derived CDR1 and CDR2 are ENHRY and SYGVKD. This CDR3 is CAISDQNEQFF. The CDR3 DNA is TGTGCCATCAGTGACCAGAATGAGCAGTTCTTC.

The chain is built from TRBV5-5 and TRBJ2-5; TRBD2 matches 7 bases. The germline gives CDR1 SGHKS, CDR2 YYEKEE (reference sequence). Trimming removed 7 bases from V and 4 bases from J; junction bases left unmatched: 10. CDR3 length: 14 amino acids. CDR3 amino acids: CASFDRGRGETQYF. CDR3 DNA sequence: TGTGCCAGCTTCGACCGGGGGAGGGGAGAGACCCAGTACTTC. The full variable domain, completed using reference TRBV5-5 and TRBJ2-5, is DAGVTQSPTHLIKTRGQQVTLRCSPISGHKSVSWYQQVLGQGPQFIFQYYEKEERGRGNFPDRFSARQFPNYSSELNVNALLLGDSALYLCASFDRGRGETQYFGPGTRLLVL.

This clone was found once. The V gene is TRBV7-2, the J gene TRBJ1-2; D may be TRBD1 (6 bases). The CDR3 extends over 13 amino acids. Germline CDR1 SGHTA, CDR2 FQGNSA. Trimming left V 6 bases short and J 6 bases short, with 14 bases between. This chain's CDR3 is CASRPQGSDGYTF. The CDR3 coding sequence is TGTGCCAGCAGACCACAGGGTAGCGATGGCTACACCTTC.

The chain has TRBV9 and TRBJ2-5, with 8 nucleotides matching TRBD1. CDR3 length: 15 residues. Germline CDR1 reads SGDLS; CDR2 reads YYNGEE. V was pared by 3 bases and J by 5 bases, with 9 bases of the junction left unmatched. CDR3 sequence: CASSGSGTGLETQYF. The CDR3 DNA reads TGTGCCAGCAGCGGTTCCGGGACAGGCCTCGAGACCCAGTACTTC. Complete variable domain (other parts from reference TRBV9 and TRBJ2-5): DSGVTQTPKHLITATGQRVTLRCSPRSGDLSVYWYQQSLDQGLQFLIQYYNGEERAKGNILERFSAQQFPDLHSELNLSSLELGDSALYFCASSGSGTGLETQYFGPGTRLLVL.

This clone was found once. This chain uses TRBV11-1 with TRBJ2-3; D gene ambiguous. Per germline, CDR1 SGHAT and CDR2 FQDESV (reference sequence). The germline V and J ends were trimmed by 4 bases and 3 bases, with 11 bases remaining between them. CDR3 length equals 14 residues. The CDR3 sequence: CASSSDGGTDTQYF. DNA for the CDR3: TGTGCCAGCAGCTCAGACGGTGGGACAGATACGCAGTATTTT.

The V gene is TRBV10-3, the J gene TRBJ1-4; D is uncertain. Per germline, CDR1 ENHRY and CDR2 SYGVKD. The CDR3 is made up of 14 amino acids. With 1 base removed from V and 3 bases from J, the gap between germline ends came to 6 bases. CDR3 in amino acids: CAISELMSNEKLFF. CDR3 nucleotides: TGTGCCATCAGTGAGTTGATGTCTAATGAAAAACTGTTTTTT.

The J gene is TRBJ2-3, the V gene TRBV19; D is unclear. The V gene lost 4 bases and the J gene lost 1 base, with 9 bases spanning the gap. CDR3 length equals 14 residues. Germline CDR1 is LNHDA and CDR2 is SQIVND (reference sequence). The CDR3 protein is CASSRNGRTDTQYF. Here the CDR3 DNA reads TGTGCCAGTAGTAGAAACGGCCGCACAGATACGCAGTATTTT.

This clone was seen a few times. The genes are TRBV7-9 and TRBJ2-7; no clear D gene. Per germline, CDR1 SEHNR and CDR2 FQNEAQ (reference sequence). The CDR3 contains 14 residues. The V end lost 4 bases, the J end lost 0 bases, and 10 bases lay between the germline ends. The CDR3 DNA is TGTGCCAGCAGCTCTAACCCGACCTCCTACGAGCAGTACTTC. Its protein is CASSSNPTSYEQYF.

The rearrangement links TRBV28 to TRBJ2-7; 7 bases line up with TRBD1. Germline V CDR1 and CDR2: MDHEN, SYDVKM. The length of the CDR3 is 12 residues. Trimming cost V 5 bases and J 4 bases; bases outside gene matches: 2. The CDR3 DNA sequence: TGTGCCAGCAGTCTGGGACAGTACGAGCAGTACTTC. This encodes CASSLGQYEQYF.

This chain uses TRBV4-1 with TRBJ2-7; 7 bases fit TRBD2. The CDR3 is 16 amino acids. Germline-derived CDR1 and CDR2 are MGHRA and YSYEKL. V shed 1 base and J 0 bases; nucleotides not matched to a gene: 6. CDR3 residues: CASSQGGGIPSYEQYF. In nucleotides, the CDR3 is TGCGCCAGCAGCCAAGGGGGGGGGATTCCCTCCTACGAGCAGTACTTC.